One sample yielded the 24 T cell receptor beta chains listed below, sequenced in a study of cytotoxic CD8 clonotypes in ibrutinib-treated CLL. The table came from immunoSEQ multiplex PCR; TCRdb's copy has only in-frame clones and leaves some out. The sample lists about 310,000 clones; 80% were seen once. The sample in question was PBMCs, obtained before ibrutinib treatment. The receptors here all came from a human donor with chronic lymphocytic leukemia.

The chain carries TRBV4-1 and TRBJ1-5, with D possibly TRBD1 on 5 matching bases. V was cut by 0 bases and J by 4 bases, with 13 bases left in between. CDR1 is MGHRA, CDR2 YSYEKL, per germline. The CDR3 spans 16 residues. CDR3 DNA sequence: TGCGCCAGCAGCCAAGAGTCAGGGACGGATAATCAGCCCCAGCATTTT. Its translation is CASSQESGTDNQPQHF.

Of note for this clone: The junction shows a germline mismatch at one end, possibly a read error. The chain couples TRBV7-3 to TRBJ1-2; TRBD1 agrees at 10 bases. The CDR3 is made up of 14 amino acids. In germline, CDR1 is SGHTA, CDR2 FQGTGA. The DNA for the CDR3 is TGTGCCAGCAGCGCCCGACAGGGGGCAAGGCCTTTATCCTTC. As protein: CASSARQGARPLSF.

The V and J genes are TRBV5-6 and TRBJ2-3, with 7 bases matching TRBD1. Germline CDR1 is SGHDT and CDR2 is YYEEEE. The J segment lost 2 bases and the V segment lost 1 base, leaving 7 bases of the junction unmatched. The CDR3 spans 16 residues. The CDR3 sequence is CASSLLGQSFTDTQYF. CDR3 nucleotide sequence: TGTGCCAGCAGCTTGCTGGGACAGTCCTTCACAGATACGCAGTATTTT.

The CDR3 DNA follows: TGTGCCAGTAGTACGGAATACAATGAGCAGTTCTTC. Its translation: CASSTEYNEQFF. This chain links TRBV19 with TRBJ2-1, with unresolved D. The germline gives CDR1 LNHDA, CDR2 SQIVND (reference sequence). The CDR3 length is 12 residues. The V and J ends lost 4 bases and 4 bases respectively, with 5 bases between them.

This clone occurred once. The rearrangement links TRBV5-1 to TRBJ2-7; 11 positions agree with TRBD2. V shed 2 bases and J 4 bases; nucleotides not matched to a gene: 2. Germline-derived CDR1 and CDR2 are SGHRS and YFSETQ. This CDR3 is 14 amino acids long. The CDR3 loop reads CASSFTSGSYEQYF. CDR3 coding DNA: TGCGCCAGCAGCTTCACTAGCGGGAGTTACGAGCAGTACTTC. The complete variable domain, with remaining parts taken from reference TRBV5-1 and TRBJ2-7, reads KAGVTQTPRYLIKTRGQQVTLSCSPISGHRSVSWYQQTPGQGLQFLFEYFSETQRNKGNFPGRFSGRQFSNSRSEMNVSTLELGDSALYLCASSFTSGSYEQYFGPGTRLTVT.

V and J are TRBV6-5 and TRBJ2-7; a weak D match, TRBD1 (6 bases). Germline CDR1 reads MNHEY; CDR2 reads SVGAGI. This CDR3 region has 12 residues. V lost 5 bases and J lost 5, with 10 bases in between. CDR3 DNA sequence: TGTGCCAGCAGTAACAGGGAGCACGAGCAGTACTTC. It encodes CASSNREHEQYF.

This sequence joins TRBV30 and TRBJ1-2; 12 bases align to TRBD1. This CDR3 comprises 14 residues. V shed 1 base and J 6 bases; nucleotides not matched to a gene: 3. Germline V CDR1 and CDR2: GTSNPN, SVGIG (reference sequence). CDR3 sequence reads: CAWSGGQGANGYTF. The DNA of the CDR3 is TGTGCCTGGAGTGGGGGACAGGGGGCGAATGGCTACACCTTC. Full variable domain (remainder filled in from reference TRBV30 and TRBJ1-2): SQTIHQWPATLVQPVGSPLSLECTVEGTSNPNLYWYRQAAGRGLQLLFYSVGIGQISSEVPQNLSASRPQDRQFILSSKKLLLSDSGFYLCAWSGGQGANGYTFGSGTRLTVV.

The chain combines TRBV13 with TRBJ2-7, with 10 bases that match TRBD2. Germline-derived CDR1 and CDR2 are PRHDT and FYEKMQ (reference sequence). CDR3 length: 15 amino acids. Trimming at V came to 1 base and at J to 2 bases, leaving 2 bases not matched to a gene. CDR3 amino acids: CASSLATSGTYEQYF. The CDR3, as DNA: TGTGCCAGCAGCTTAGCAACTAGCGGGACCTACGAGCAGTACTTC.

The genes are TRBV10-3 and TRBJ2-7; D uncertain. With 0 bases removed from V and 3 bases from J, the gap between germline ends came to 9 bases. Germline CDR1 ENHRY, CDR2 SYGVKD. This CDR3 has 14 amino acids. CDR3 amino acids: CAISESSQVYEQYF. CDR3 nucleotides: TGTGCCATCAGTGAGTCGAGCCAAGTCTACGAGCAGTACTTC.

The CDR3 region is CASSAGGSQGNTIYF. CDR3 nucleotide sequence: TGCGCCAGCAGCGCCGGTGGGTCCCAGGGGAACACCATATATTTT. The chain has TRBV5-1 and TRBJ1-3; TRBD1 might be the D (6 bases). Germline assignment: CDR1 SGHRS and CDR2 YFSETQ. V lost 4 bases and J 7 bases, leaving 18 bases between the germline ends. The CDR3 has 15 residues.

V gene TRBV2 combines with J gene TRBJ1-1, with 9 bases aligning to TRBD1. Germline loops: CDR1 SNHLY, CDR2 FYNNEI. V trimming: 6 bases; J trimming: 4 bases; junction bases outside the gene matches: 6. The CDR3 spans 14 residues. CDR3 in DNA: TGTGCCAGCAGCCCGGGACAGGGACCCACTGAAGCTTTCTTT. It translates to CASSPGQGPTEAFF.

The sample holds one count of this clone. The rearrangement joins TRBV29-1 to TRBJ2-3; D is tentatively TRBD1 or TRBD2 (5 bases each). This CDR3 is built from 16 residues. Germline CDR1 and CDR2: SQVTM and ANQGSEA. The ends were cut back, 4 bases at V and 1 base at J, with 18 bases in the middle. CDR3: CSVAGSRSSGTDTQYF. CDR3 DNA: TGCAGCGTTGCAGGGTCCCGGAGTAGCGGCACAGATACGCAGTATTTT.

This clone occurred a few times. The chain joins TRBV30 to TRBJ2-2; D not resolved. The CDR3 runs to 13 residues. Trimming cost V 3 bases and J 1 base, with 6 bases left between them. CDR1 and CDR2 from the germline V gene are GTSNPN and SVGIG (reference sequence). In nucleotides, the CDR3 is TGTGCCTGGAGCCGACAGAACACCGGGGAGCTGTTTTTT. Protein sequence: CAWSRQNTGELFF. Variable domain in full (rest from reference TRBV30 and TRBJ2-2): SQTIHQWPATLVQPVGSPLSLECTVEGTSNPNLYWYRQAAGRGLQLLFYSVGIGQISSEVPQNLSASRPQDRQFILSSKKLLLSDSGFYLCAWSRQNTGELFFGEGSRLTVL.

The chain couples TRBV6-1 to TRBJ2-5, with 9 nucleotides matching TRBD1. V lost 5 bases and J lost 5; bases outside the gene matches: 9. Germline lookup yields CDR1 MNHNS and CDR2 SASEGT. There are 15 residues in the CDR3. CDR3 region: CASSKGQGGFETQYF. The CDR3 DNA sequence: TGTGCCAGCAGTAAGGGACAGGGAGGCTTTGAGACCCAGTACTTC.

A note on this clone: The same CDR3 is also encoded by other DNA sequences in this sample. The V gene is TRBV7-2, the J gene TRBJ2-2; TRBD1 is a possible D gene (6 bases). There are 15 residues in the CDR3. V shed 1 base and J shed 5 bases, with 11 bases lying between them. Germline V lookup: CDR1 SGHTA, CDR2 FQGNSA. CDR3 DNA sequence: TGTGCCAGCAGCTTAGGAGGGGGTGGTACCGGGGAGCTGTTTTTT. Protein product: CASSLGGGGTGELFF.

CDR3 loop: CASSLDGEAFF. The DNA of the CDR3 is TGTGCCAGCAGCCTGGACGGTGAAGCTTTCTTT. V usage is TRBV7-9 and J usage is TRBJ1-1, with D uncertain. V was cut by 5 bases and J by 7 bases, with 8 bases left in between. The CDR3 is 11 residues long. Germline CDR1 and CDR2: SEHNR and FQNEAQ (reference sequence).

Remarks on this clone: The sample holds other DNA sequences that translate to the same CDR3. The rearrangement joins TRBV7-9 to TRBJ1-1; 7 bases map to TRBD1. CDR3 length equals 13 residues. Germline values: CDR1 SEHNR, CDR2 FQNEAQ (reference sequence). Trimming cost V 5 bases and J 4 bases; bases outside gene matches: 4. The CDR3 bases are TGTGCCAGCAGCCTTCAGGGGGGCACTGAAGCTTTCTTT. It encodes CASSLQGGTEAFF.

This clone was detected a few times. The V and J genes are TRBV7-7 and TRBJ2-2; TRBD1 aligns across 7 bases. Per germline, CDR1 SSHAT and CDR2 FNYEAQ (reference sequence). V lost 1 base to trimming and J lost 4 bases; unmatched junction nucleotides: 3. The CDR3 length is 15 residues. For the CDR3, the DNA is TGTGCCAGCAGCTTAGGGAAGGGGGCCACCGGGGAGCTGTTTTTT. As protein: CASSLGKGATGELFF.

This rearrangement joins TRBV6-6 to TRBJ1-2, with D possibly matching TRBD1 (6 bases). This CDR3 is 14 amino acids long. Germline CDR1 reads MNHNY; CDR2 reads SVGAGI (reference sequence). V shed 6 bases and J shed 2 bases, with 13 bases lying between them. The CDR3 protein is CASRKTGTNYGYTF. Here the CDR3 DNA reads TGTGCCAGCAGGAAAACAGGGACCAACTATGGCTACACCTTC.

For this clone: The identical CDR3 is also encoded by other nucleotide sequences in the sample. The rearrangement joins TRBV4-2 to TRBJ2-7; perhaps TRBD1 as D (5 bases). V was cut by 0 bases and J by 4 bases, with 10 bases left in between. The CDR3 runs 14 residues. Germline CDR1 and CDR2: LGHNA and YNFKEQ. CDR3 loop: CASSQEAGPYEQYF. DNA of the CDR3: TGTGCCAGCAGCCAAGAGGCAGGGCCTTACGAGCAGTACTTC.

The gene calls are TRBV11-2 and TRBJ2-3, with D hard to call. The V gene lost 5 bases and the J gene lost 1 base, with 4 bases spanning the gap. The CDR3 sequence is 12 residues long. Germline CDR1 reads SGHAT; CDR2 reads FQNNGV. This CDR3 is CASSQGTDTQYF. The CDR3 DNA reads TGTGCCAGCAGCCAGGGCACAGATACGCAGTATTTT.

The chain has TRBV6-5 and TRBJ2-1; 10 nucleotides align to TRBD2. Germline assignment: CDR1 MNHEY and CDR2 SVGAGI. V gave up 7 bases and J gave up 3 bases; unmatched junction bases: 3. The CDR3 has 14 amino acids. CDR3 sequence reads: CASKTSGLYNEQFF. As DNA, the CDR3 is TGTGCCAGCAAGACTAGCGGGCTCTACAATGAGCAGTTCTTC.

This clone showed up just once. This chain joins TRBV28 and TRBJ2-3; 16 bases map to TRBD2. The CDR3 length is 19 residues. Germline-derived CDR1 and CDR2 are MDHEN and SYDVKM. V lost 7 bases to trimming and J lost 9 bases; unmatched junction nucleotides: 19. CDR3 bases: TGTGCCAGCAATCGACCGGGACTAGCGGGAGGGAGCGGTGTAGGGACGCAGTATTTT. Translated, it gives CASNRPGLAGGSGVGTQYF. Using reference TRBV28 and TRBJ2-3 for the parts outside the CDR3, the full variable domain is DVKVTQSSRYLVKRTGEKVFLECVQDMDHENMFWYRQDPGLGLRLIYFSYDVKMKEKGDIPEGYSVSREKKERFSLILESASTNQTSMYLCASNRPGLAGGSGVGTQYFGPGTRLTVL.

The genes are TRBV7-9 and TRBJ1-4; D gene uncertain. V lost 2 bases to trimming and J lost 6 bases, with 1 base between them. Germline assignment: CDR1 SEHNR and CDR2 FQNEAQ (reference sequence). This CDR3 is 11 amino acids long. The CDR3 loop reads CASSLYEKLFF. DNA for the CDR3: TGTGCCAGCAGCTTATATGAAAAACTGTTTTTT.